Included here is one TCR beta chain sequence, with context. Its antigen is unknown. This sample is drawn from a study of blood T cells in healthy people across ages. On the study more broadly: About one barcoded beta molecule was captured per two T cells (by template switching).

Study results and caveats: The study could not conclusively compare naive and antigen-experienced cells, given its unsorted PBMCs.

The V and J ends lost 4 bases and 11 bases respectively, with 20 bases between them. CDR1 and CDR2 (germline): DFQATT, SNEGSKA (reference sequence). This CDR3 has 13 residues. The use of a sample-barcoded 5' primer and a J-beta primer mix characterized a second PCR of roughly 6 to 11 cycles. TCRdb reprocessed the 5' RACE reads via MiXCR and lists one record per CDR3 protein. Among 1 million or so distinct CDR3 sequences listed, around 45% were seen once. V gene TRBV20-1 combines with J gene TRBJ2-5; D assignment may be TRBD1 or TRBD2 (5 bases each). The specimen was blood. This receptor was obtained from a woman aged 55-70 years in good health. Here the CDR3 DNA reads TGCAGTGCTACCAGGGCGGGCTTAGAGGAGCAGTACTTC. Protein: CSATRAGLEEQYF.